The rows below give T cell receptor beta chains drawn from one sample of a study of T cell responses to AZD1222 COVID-19 vaccine. Generated by immunoSEQ multiplex PCR, the TCRdb table keeps only in-frame clones and is missing some. In the table there are approximately 82,000 clones, 90% of which are singletons. The material was peripheral blood, obtained on day 0 of AZD1222 vaccination. The receptors originated from an adult in good health. Both conserved end residues are part of each CDR3. D genes are given only for firm matches. Clone size is stated in some rows and not others, as once, few, many or a class when expanded.

TRBJ2-7	TRBV5-6	-	-	TGTGCCAGCAGCTTGGCTCCCTACGAGCAGTACTTC	CASSLAPYEQYF
TRBJ2-5	TRBV3-1/TRBV3-2	-	few	TGTGCCAGCGGGGTGGGGGGCCCAATCCAAGAGACCCAGTACTTC	CASGVGGPIQETQYF
TRBJ1-5	TRBV21-1	-	-	TGTGCCAGCAGCAAAGGGGGATTTGGGGGAAATAGCAATCAGCCCCAGCATTTT	CASSKGGFGGNSNQPQHF
TRBJ1-6	TRBV27	-	-	TGTGCCAGCAGTTTGGGGGGGAGGAGGAATTCACCCCTCCACTTT	CASSLGGRRNSPLHF
TRBJ1-5	TRBV13	TRBD1	-	TGTGCCAGCAGCTCCCGGGACAGTAATCGGCCCCAGCATTTT	CASSSRDSNRPQHF
TRBJ1-1	TRBV11-3	TRBD1	-	TGTGCCAGCAGCCCAGGACAGGGATTGTACACTGAAGCTTTCTTT	CASSPGQGLYTEAFF
TRBJ1-3	TRBV7-7	-	-	TGTGCTAGCAGCCGGGGACCTGTTGGCTCTGGAAACACCATATATTTT	CASSRGPVGSGNTIYF
TRBJ2-7	TRBV4-1	-	-	TGCGCCAGCAGCCAAGTTCTTCGCCTAGACTACGAGCAGTACTTC	CASSQVLRLDYEQYF
TRBJ1-2	TRBV24-1	-	-	TGTGCCACCAGTATAGGGTCCGAGGAACCTTTCTATGGCTACACCTTC	CATSIGSEEPFYGYTF
TRBJ1-1	TRBV5-1	TRBD1	-	TGCGCCAGCAGCTTGAGACAGGGTGGGGAGTACACTGAAGCTTTCTTT	CASSLRQGGEYTEAFF
TRBJ1-3	TRBV3-1/TRBV3-2	TRBD1	-	TGTGCCAGCAGCCAATGGGGACAGGGGTCTGGAAACACCATATATTTT	CASSQWGQGSGNTIYF
TRBJ2-3	TRBV4-1	TRBD1	-	TGCGCCAGCAGCCATTCCCAGGGGGTTAGCACAGATACGCAGTATTTT	CASSHSQGVSTDTQYF
TRBJ2-3	TRBV7-6	-	-	TGTGCCAGCAGCAGTTTGGCTCCTGTCACAGATACGCAGTATTTT	CASSSLAPVTDTQYF
TRBJ1-1	TRBV19	-	once	TGTGCCAGTAAGCGGCTGATCACTACTATGAACACTGAAGCTTTCTTT	CASKRLITTMNTEAFF
TRBJ2-7	TRBV3-1/TRBV3-2	TRBD2	-	TGTGCCAGCAGCCAAGACCGCGGGGGGGCAGACGAGCAGTACTTC	CASSQDRGGADEQYF
TRBJ2-7	TRBV13	TRBD2	-	TGTGCCTCCTCGGGACTAGCGGGGGTATTCAAGTACGAGCAGTACTTC	CASSGLAGVFKYEQYF
TRBJ2-7	TRBV5-6	-	-	TGTGCCAGCAACGGCCCATACGAGCAGTACTTC	CASNGPYEQYF
TRBJ2-3	TRBV5-1	-	-	TGCGCCAGCAGCTCGCTCGGACAGTCGTCTAGCACAGATACGCAGTATTTT	CASSSLGQSSSTDTQYF
TRBJ2-4	TRBV11-2	TRBD2	-	TGTGCCAGCAGCTCGACTAGCGGGAAAAACATTCAGTACTTC	CASSSTSGKNIQYF
TRBJ2-7	TRBV6-5	TRBD2	-	TGTGCCAGCAGTCGAACCGGGGGGGCCTACGAGCAGTACTTC	CASSRTGGAYEQYF
TRBJ1-3	TRBV2	-	-	TGTGCCAGCAGTGAGGCCGGGGGGTTCTCTGGAAACACCATATATTTT	CASSEAGGFSGNTIYF
TRBJ1-2	TRBV7-6	-	-	TGTGCCAGCAGCCCCACAGGGAATTATGGCTACACCTTC	CASSPTGNYGYTF
TRBJ2-7	TRBV28	-	-	TGTGCCAGCATCCAGTCCGGGCCCAAAGCTTCTCTTAAGCAGTACTTC	CASIQSGPKASLKQYF
TRBJ2-3	TRBV7-8	-	-	TGTGCCAGCAGCTTCGTTAGCGGAGCAAGCACAGATACGCAGTATTTT	CASSFVSGASTDTQYF
TRBJ1-2	TRBV6-2/TRBV6-3	-	-	TGTGCCAGCAGTGGCGACACCTATGGCTACACCTTC	CASSGDTYGYTF
TRBJ2-7	TRBV20-1	-	-	TGCAGTGCGGAGGTTTCCTACGAGCAGTACTTC	CSAEVSYEQYF
TRBJ2-3	TRBV11-2	TRBD2	-	TGTGCCAGCAGCCGTCAGCGGGGCCCCCCGACAGATACGCAGTATTTT	CASSRQRGPPTDTQYF
TRBJ1-5	TRBV15	-	-	TGTGCCACCAGCAGGGATACCACAGGAGCCCAGCATTTT	CATSRDTTGAQHF
TRBJ1-2	TRBV6-6	-	once	TGTGCCAGCAGTTACAACAGTAACTATGGCTACACCTTC	CASSYNSNYGYTF
TRBJ1-6	TRBV2	-	-	TGTGCCAGCAGTGAATGGGGGGATTCACCCCTCCACTTT	CASSEWGDSPLHF
TRBJ2-7	TRBV2	TRBD1	-	TGTGCCAGCACGGACTCGGGGACAGTCTCCTACGAGCAGTACTTC	CASTDSGTVSYEQYF
TRBJ2-2	TRBV30	TRBD1	-	TGTGCCTGGACTGGGACAGGGGGCCGCACCGGGGAGCTGTTTTTT	CAWTGTGGRTGELFF
TRBJ2-3	TRBV20-1	-	-	TGCAGTGCTAGTGGGGGGCCCCCCACAGATACGCAGTATTTT	CSASGGPPTDTQYF
TRBJ1-2	TRBV28	-	once	TGTGCCAGCAGTTTACGCGGATTTGGGCCAGATGGCTACACCTTC	CASSLRGFGPDGYTF
TRBJ2-5	TRBV24-1	-	once	TGTGCCACCAGTGATACCAGGGGGGCGCGGAGAGAGACCCAGTACTTC	CATSDTRGARRETQYF
TRBJ1-5	TRBV30	TRBD1	-	TGTGCCTGGGGACAGGGGAGTAATCAGCCCCAGCATTTT	CAWGQGSNQPQHF
TRBJ1-5	TRBV6-2/TRBV6-3	-	-	TGTGCCAGCAGTTACTCAACGGGTTTAGGTCAGCCCCAGCATTTT	CASSYSTGLGQPQHF
TRBJ2-3	TRBV19	TRBD1	-	TGTGCCAGTAGAACCCGGGACAGGGGCACAGATACGCAGTATTTT	CASRTRDRGTDTQYF
TRBJ1-4	TRBV4-2	-	-	TGTGCCAGCAGCCAAGTGGGGGAAGGACGAGAAAAACTGTTTTTT	CASSQVGEGREKLFF
TRBJ2-5	TRBV19	TRBD1	-	TGTGCCAGTAGTCGACGGACGCCAGGGGGAGAGACCCAGTACTTC	CASSRRTPGGETQYF
TRBJ1-3	TRBV9	-	-	TGTGCCAGCAGCGTAGAAGTTAACAGGCGAGCAGCTGGAAACACCATATATTTT	CASSVEVNRRAAGNTIYF